The 15 T cell receptor beta chains below were found in one sample sequenced in a study of vaccination and CD4 T cells after COVID-19. Specified treatment: approximately 9-day PBMC culture with coronavirus spike peptide pools or control peptides (ViraFEST assay). Sequencing of cultured CD4+ T cell DNA used the Oncomine TCR Beta short-read assay. MiXCR, run by TCRdb on the PCR reads, gives a single entry per CDR3 protein. The table records 20,000 to 25,000 distinct CDR3 sequences, approximately 50% of them present only once. Their recognized antigens are unknown. Sequencing was carried out using CD4+ T cells from blood, cultured in vitro. Source of these receptors: a human donor who had recovered from COVID-19.

CDR3 DNA sequence: TGTGCCATCAGTAAGGACAGCAATCAGCCCCAGCATTTT. This codes for CAISKDSNQPQHF. The chain uses TRBV10-3 and TRBJ1-5; D call uncertain. The CDR3 is 13 amino acids. Germline V lookup: CDR1 ENHRY, CDR2 SYGVKD. The V end was cut by 5 bases, the J end by 1 base, with 6 bases between.

The chain couples TRBV7-9 to TRBJ2-1; TRBD2 aligns across 12 bases. CDR1 and CDR2 (germline): SEHNR, FQNEAQ (reference sequence). V lost 5 bases and J lost 4; bases outside the gene matches: 9. The CDR3 covers 17 residues. This CDR3 is CASSLGLAGTSYNEQFF. CDR3 bases: TGTGCCAGCAGCCTAGGACTAGCGGGAACCTCTTACAATGAGCAGTTCTTC.

J is TRBJ2-7 and V is TRBV18; D may be TRBD1 or TRBD2 (5 bases each). This CDR3 region has 12 residues. The V gene lost 3 bases and the J gene lost 9 bases, with 12 bases spanning the gap. Germline CDR1 is KGHSH and CDR2 is LQKENI. The CDR3: CASSPERGGQYF. The CDR3 DNA is TGTGCCAGCTCACCGGAGCGTGGGGGGCAGTACTTC.

The rearrangement joins TRBV28 to TRBJ1-5, with D uncertain. V lost 5 bases and J lost 11, with 16 bases in between. CDR1 is MDHEN and CDR2 is SYDVKM in the germline V gene. The CDR3 loop spans 13 amino acids. CDR3 sequence (DNA): TGTGCCAGCAGTCCAAAGCCTGTAAGGGCCCAGCATTTT. Translated, it gives CASSPKPVRAQHF.

The chain links TRBV6-1 to TRBJ2-5; possibly TRBD1 for D (5 bases). The CDR3 loop spans 15 amino acids. Trimming took 4 bases from V and 6 from J, leaving 18 bases between them. Germline assignment: CDR1 MNHNS and CDR2 SASEGT. For the CDR3, the DNA is TGTGCCAGCAGTGTTCAAAGGGGTGCAACGAAGACCCAGTACTTC. It yields the protein CASSVQRGATKTQYF.

This clonotype was recorded a few times. The chain couples TRBV20-1 to TRBJ1-1; D perhaps matches TRBD1 (6 bases). With 3 bases removed from V and 5 bases from J, the gap between germline ends came to 19 bases. CDR1 is DFQATT and CDR2 is SNEGSKA in the germline V gene (reference sequence). The CDR3 covers 15 residues. CDR3 in amino acids: CSASQERRGWTEAFF. The CDR3 DNA reads as TGCAGTGCTAGCCAGGAGCGAAGGGGGTGGACTGAAGCTTTCTTT.

In this sample, this clonotype turned up a few times. The chain has TRBV24-1 and TRBJ2-1; 8 positions agree with TRBD1. There are 16 residues in the CDR3. Per the germline V gene, CDR1 is KGHDR and CDR2 is SFDVKD. After removal of 1 base from V and 1 base from J, the junction contained 2 bases not matched to a gene. CDR3 sequence (DNA): TGTGCCACCAGTGATTTCGGACAGGGTTCCTACAATGAGCAGTTCTTC. It yields the protein CATSDFGQGSYNEQFF.

The chain links TRBV20-1 to TRBJ1-6, with 8 bases that match TRBD1. The CDR3 sequence is 15 residues long. CDR1 is DFQATT and CDR2 is SNEGSKA in the germline V gene (reference sequence). V gave up 5 bases and J gave up 7 bases; unmatched junction bases: 10. The CDR3 protein is CSAYMGTGRNSPLHF. CDR3 DNA: TGCAGTGCTTATATGGGGACAGGCCGAAATTCACCCCTCCACTTT.

V usage is TRBV30 and J usage is TRBJ2-6; D is uncertain. Deletions cut 2 bases from V and 3 bases from J, with 11 bases between. Per germline, CDR1 GTSNPN and CDR2 SVGIG (reference sequence). This CDR3 spans 15 amino acids. CDR3 nucleotides: TGTGCCTGGAGTCCCCTCCGGGTTGGGGCCAACGTCCTGACTTTC. It specifies CAWSPLRVGANVLTF.

The rearrangement uses TRBV19 and TRBJ2-7; TRBD1 aligns across 9 bases. Per the germline V gene, CDR1 is LNHDA and CDR2 is SQIVND (reference sequence). J lost 2 bases, V lost 5 bases, and 4 bases had no gene match. CDR3 length equals 14 residues. CDR3 residues: CASSLGTGTYEQYF. The CDR3 coding sequence is TGTGCCAGTAGTTTAGGGACAGGGACCTACGAGCAGTACTTC.

V usage is TRBV10-3 and J usage is TRBJ1-6, with D possibly being TRBD1 (6 bases). CDR3 length: 15 amino acids. Trimming stripped 2 bases from V and 6 bases from J, with 11 bases between. Germline V gene lookup returns CDR1 ENHRY and CDR2 SYGVKD. The CDR3 bases are TGTGCCATCAGTGAGGGACAGACGACTAATTCACCCCTCCACTTT. This encodes CAISEGQTTNSPLHF.

This chain uses TRBV7-9 with TRBJ1-2; D is undetermined. Germline loops: CDR1 SEHNR, CDR2 FQNEAQ (reference sequence). The CDR3 contains 12 residues. V lost 0 bases to trimming and J lost 10 bases, with 9 bases between them. The CDR3 reads CASSLAGRPYTF. The CDR3 bases are TGTGCCAGCAGCTTAGCCGGGAGGCCCTACACCTTC.

This clonotype was detected only a few times. The CDR3 here is CASSLAGVTETQYF. CDR3 in DNA: TGTGCCAGCAGCCTAGCGGGAGTTACGGAGACCCAGTACTTC. V gene TRBV14 combines with J gene TRBJ2-5; 9 bases align to TRBD2. The J segment lost 5 bases and the V segment lost 4 bases, leaving 5 bases of the junction unmatched. Germline V gene lookup returns CDR1 SGHDN and CDR2 FVKESK. This CDR3 has 14 residues.

The chain is built from TRBV30 and TRBJ2-5; 9 positions match TRBD2. Germline V lookup: CDR1 GTSNPN, CDR2 SVGIG (reference sequence). CDR3 length: 13 amino acids. The V segment lost 4 bases and the J segment 6 bases; nucleotides outside the gene matches: 6. The CDR3 region has the DNA TGTGCCTGGATGGGCGGGAGGGGAAAGACCCAGTACTTC. Encoded protein: CAWMGGRGKTQYF.

The rearrangement joins TRBV20-1 to TRBJ2-7, with TRBD2 matching 7 bases. The length of the CDR3 is 15 residues. Germline trimming cut 1 base from V and 2 bases from J; bases unmatched to any gene: 8. In germline, CDR1 is DFQATT, CDR2 SNEGSKA (reference sequence). The CDR3 region is CSARASGKGAYEQYF. CDR3 coding DNA: TGCAGTGCTAGAGCTAGCGGCAAGGGCGCCTACGAGCAGTACTTC.